Sequencing of this T cell receptor beta chain was carried out in a study of T cell changes during pregnancy in multiple sclerosis. Produced via immunoSEQ multiplex PCR; TCRdb's table is partial and in-frame only. Among approximately 40,000 clones listed, about 85% were seen once. The clonotype originates from a female donor with multiple sclerosis, enrolled in a pregnancy study. The sequencing used CD4+ T cells from peripheral blood mononuclear cells, collected in the second trimester of pregnancy.

For the CDR3, the DNA is TGTGCCAGCAGTGCTAACAGGGGGAGCACCGGGGAGCTGTTTTTT. Amino acids: CASSANRGSTGELFF. This chain uses TRBV6-1 with TRBJ2-2; 8 nucleotides agree with TRBD1. The trim removed 4 bases at V and 4 bases at J, leaving 5 bases unmatched. There are 15 residues in the CDR3. The germline V gene encodes CDR1 MNHNS and CDR2 SASEGT.